One and the same sample provided the 7 T cell receptor beta chains below, sequenced in a study of cytomegalovirus exposure and HLA in healthy donors. Primers for the PCR totalled 60 Vbeta and 13 Jbeta. The repertoire was sequenced with immunoSEQ multiplex PCR; TCRdb's copy has only in-frame clones and lacks some. The sample includes approximately 89,000 clones, less than 75% of them seen just once. The sequencing input was PBMCs. The receptors were sampled from a woman in her twenties or thirties in good health and CMV-seropositive.

The V and J genes are TRBV18 and TRBJ2-7; 8 nucleotides agree with TRBD1. Germline loops: CDR1 KGHSH, CDR2 LQKENI. The length of the CDR3 is 14 residues. J lost 3 bases, V lost 6 bases, and 7 bases had no gene match. For the CDR3, the DNA is TGTGCCAGCTCCTCGGGACAGGCGGGCTACGAGCAGTACTTC. Translated: CASSSGQAGYEQYF.

The chain employs TRBV30 and TRBJ2-1, with 16 bases fitting TRBD2. The germline V gene encodes CDR1 GTSNPN and CDR2 SVGIG (reference sequence). CDR3 length: 15 residues. Trimming removed 1 base from V and 8 bases from J; junction bases left unmatched: 2. The CDR3 protein is CAWSAGTSGGDEQFF. The CDR3 nucleotides are TGTGCCTGGAGTGCCGGGACTAGCGGGGGGGATGAGCAGTTCTTC. Filled out from reference TRBV30 and TRBJ2-1, the complete variable domain reads SQTIHQWPATLVQPVGSPLSLECTVEGTSNPNLYWYRQAAGRGLQLLFYSVGIGQISSEVPQNLSASRPQDRQFILSSKKLLLSDSGFYLCAWSAGTSGGDEQFFGPGTRLTVL.

CDR3 region: CAWSVLANEQFF. CDR3 bases: TGTGCCTGGAGTGTCCTAGCCAATGAGCAGTTCTTC. The chain carries TRBV30 and TRBJ2-1; TRBD2 is a possible D gene (5 bases). Trimming stripped 0 bases from V and 6 bases from J, with 6 bases between. This CDR3 is built from 12 residues. The germline gives CDR1 GTSNPN, CDR2 SVGIG (reference sequence).

This clone is judged medium-sized (0.01 to 0.1%). This CDR3 reads CASSFLADNEQFF. The CDR3 DNA reads as TGTGCCAGCAGCTTTCTAGCGGACAATGAGCAGTTCTTC. The chain joins TRBV7-9 to TRBJ2-1; 7 positions agree with TRBD2. J was trimmed by 5 bases and V by 3 bases; bases with no gene match: 1. The CDR3 runs 13 residues. Per germline, CDR1 SEHNR and CDR2 FQNEAQ (reference sequence).

This clone was seen just once. In DNA form, the CDR3 reads TGTGCCAGCAGGACACTCGGGACAGGGGACAACTATGGCTACACCTTC. As protein: CASRTLGTGDNYGYTF. The chain links TRBV9 to TRBJ1-2; TRBD1 matches at 10 bases. With V trimmed by 5 bases and J by 2 bases, 9 bases remained unmatched. Per germline, CDR1 SGDLS and CDR2 YYNGEE. This CDR3 spans 16 amino acids.

This clone turned up a few times. V usage is TRBV5-1 and J usage is TRBJ1-5; 11 positions match TRBD1. The CDR3 consists of 15 residues. Per the germline V gene, CDR1 is SGHRS and CDR2 is YFSETQ. V lost 4 bases, J lost 4 bases, and 4 bases stayed unmatched. The CDR3 protein is CASSAGTGGNQPQHF. For the CDR3, the DNA is TGCGCCAGCAGCGCCGGGACAGGGGGGAATCAGCCCCAGCATTTT.

The rearrangement uses TRBV30 and TRBJ1-1; 10 nucleotides line up with TRBD1. The germline V gene encodes CDR1 GTSNPN and CDR2 SVGIG (reference sequence). The CDR3 totals 13 residues. V lost 2 bases and J lost 6; bases outside the gene matches: 3. DNA of the CDR3: TGTGCCTGGAGTAGCGGACAGGGGGCTGAAGCTTTCTTT. Translated, it gives CAWSSGQGAEAFF.